Given below is one T cell receptor beta chain in context. The data are from a study of T cell changes during pregnancy in multiple sclerosis. The CDR3 runs 16 residues. Germline-derived CDR1 and CDR2 are SGHNT and YYREEE (reference sequence). Between the trimmed V and J ends, which lost 0 bases and 0 bases, there was a span of 7 bases. Only in-frame clones appear in the TCRdb table, and some are missing; sequencing was by immunoSEQ multiplex PCR. This table has 45,000 to 55,000 clones, around 90% appearing once. V and J are TRBV5-4 and TRBJ2-6; TRBD2 is a possible D gene (5 bases). Material: peripheral blood, obtained in the first trimester of pregnancy. The source of this sequence is a female donor with multiple sclerosis, enrolled in a pregnancy study. CDR3 protein: CASSLDGNSGANVLTF. The CDR3 nucleotides are TGTGCCAGCAGCTTGGACGGGAACTCTGGGGCCAACGTCCTGACTTTC.